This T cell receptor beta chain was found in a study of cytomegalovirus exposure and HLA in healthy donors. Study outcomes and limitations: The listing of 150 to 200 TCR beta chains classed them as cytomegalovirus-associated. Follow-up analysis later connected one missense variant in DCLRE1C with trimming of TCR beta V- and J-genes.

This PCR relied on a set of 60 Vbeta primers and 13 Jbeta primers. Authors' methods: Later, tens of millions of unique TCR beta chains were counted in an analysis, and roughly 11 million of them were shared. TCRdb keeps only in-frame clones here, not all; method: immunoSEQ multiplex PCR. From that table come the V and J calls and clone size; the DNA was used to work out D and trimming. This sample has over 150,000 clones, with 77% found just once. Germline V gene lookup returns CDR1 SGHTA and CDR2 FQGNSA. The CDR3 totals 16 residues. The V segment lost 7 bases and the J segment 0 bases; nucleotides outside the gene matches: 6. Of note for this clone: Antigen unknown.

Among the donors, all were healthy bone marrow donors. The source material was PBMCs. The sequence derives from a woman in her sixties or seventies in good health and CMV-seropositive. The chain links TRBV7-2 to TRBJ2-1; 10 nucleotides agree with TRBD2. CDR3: CASTWGLAYSYNEQFF. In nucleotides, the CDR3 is TGTGCCAGCACTTGGGGACTAGCGTACTCCTACAATGAGCAGTTCTTC. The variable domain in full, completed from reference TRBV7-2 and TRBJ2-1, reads GAGVSQSPSNKVTEKGKDVELRCDPISGHTALYWYRQSLGQGLEFLIYFQGNSAPDKSGLPSDRFSAERTGGSVSTLTIQRTQQEDSAVYLCASTWGLAYSYNEQFFGPGTRLTVL.